This T cell receptor beta chain stems from a study of OX40 agonist ivuxolimab in advanced cancers. Study-level points and caveats: Within 6 weeks, CD4+ and CD8+ blood T cells expanded clonally at 0.1 to 3.0 mg/kg.

Clones were read by immunoSEQ multiplex PCR, and TCRdb kept only the in-frame ones, dropping some. The data hold over 85,000 clones, with approximately 90% observed a single time. About this clone: Its specificity is unknown.

The sample was CD4+ or CD8+ T cells sorted from blood, taken in a trial of the OX40 agonist ivuxolimab. The clonotype was recovered from an adult with an advanced solid tumor such as melanoma, head and neck, liver or kidney cancer.

CDR3 nucleotide sequence: TGTGCTAGTGGTTTGATCGATCGGGCAGGGCAGTTCTTC. Its translation: CASGLIDRAGQFF. The chain couples TRBV12-5 to TRBJ2-1; no reliable D call. CDR3 length: 13 residues. Trimming shortened V by 2 bases and J by 12 bases, and 14 bases separated the two germline ends. Germline V gene sequence: CDR1 LGHNT, CDR2 FRNRAP. The variable domain in full, completed from reference TRBV12-5 and TRBJ2-1, reads DARVTQTPRHKVTEMGQEVTMRCQPILGHNTVFWYRQTMMQGLELLAYFRNRAPLDDSGMPKDRFSAEMPDATLATLKIQPSEPRDSAVYFCASGLIDRAGQFFGPGTRLTVL.